These T cell receptor beta chains were read from a single sample in a study of T cells in tumors after PD-1 blockade. The assay was immunoSEQ multiplex PCR, and TCRdb's table has in-frame clones only and misses some. The profile shows 7,000 to 10,000 clones, about 62% of them singletons. Here the sequenced sample was tumor tissue, taken after anti-PD-1 treatment. All receptors derive from a human donor with basal cell carcinoma. The CDR3 runs from the conserved cysteine through the conserved F or W. The D gene is left open where the match is weak. Expanded clones get a size class; other rows say once, few or many, or leave the size out.

cdr3_length: 16; clone_size: NA; j_call: TRBJ1-1; d_call: NA; v_call: TRBV11-2; cdr3_aa: CASSLVWGTKNTEAFF; cdr3_nt: TGTGCCAGCAGCTTAGTATGGGGGACAAAGAACACTGAAGCTTTCTTT
cdr3_length: 17; clone_size: NA; j_call: TRBJ2-2; d_call: TRBD1; v_call: TRBV6-1; cdr3_aa: CASSARQGVTSFGELFF; cdr3_nt: TGTGCCAGCAGTGCCCGACAGGGGGTAACGAGTTTCGGGGAGCTGTTTTTT
cdr3_length: 12; clone_size: large; j_call: TRBJ2-7; d_call: TRBD2; v_call: TRBV10-2; cdr3_aa: CASGTSVLEQYF; cdr3_nt: TGCGCCAGCGGGACTAGCGTGTTAGAGCAGTACTTC
cdr3_length: 14; clone_size: few; j_call: TRBJ1-1; d_call: TRBD1; v_call: TRBV29-1; cdr3_aa: CSVETGGRNTEAFF; cdr3_nt: TGCAGCGTTGAGACAGGGGGAAGGAACACTGAAGCTTTCTTT
cdr3_length: 13; clone_size: medium-sized; j_call: TRBJ2-5; d_call: NA; v_call: TRBV7-8; cdr3_aa: CASSQAREETQYF; cdr3_nt: TGTGCCAGCAGCCAAGCCAGGGAAGAGACCCAGTACTTC
cdr3_length: 16; clone_size: NA; j_call: TRBJ2-6; d_call: TRBD1; v_call: TRBV5-4; cdr3_aa: CASSSGQNSGANVLTF; cdr3_nt: TGTGCCAGCAGCTCGGGACAGAACTCTGGGGCCAACGTCCTGACTTTC
cdr3_length: 11; clone_size: NA; j_call: TRBJ1-1; d_call: NA; v_call: TRBV24-1; cdr3_aa: CATSRGTEAFF; cdr3_nt: TGTGCCACCAGTAGAGGCACTGAAGCTTTCTTT
cdr3_length: 14; clone_size: once; j_call: TRBJ1-4; d_call: NA; v_call: TRBV5-1; cdr3_aa: CASSLQETNEKLFF; cdr3_nt: TGCGCCAGCAGCCTCCAGGAGACTAATGAAAAACTGTTTTTT
cdr3_length: 13; clone_size: NA; j_call: TRBJ2-5; d_call: NA; v_call: TRBV6-4; cdr3_aa: CASPRWVEETQYF; cdr3_nt: TGTGCCAGCCCAAGGTGGGTGGAGGAGACCCAGTACTTC
cdr3_length: 15; clone_size: few; j_call: TRBJ2-3; d_call: TRBD2; v_call: TRBV24-1; cdr3_aa: CATSPGLVTKDTQYF; cdr3_nt: TGTGCCACCAGTCCGGGACTAGTGACGAAAGATACGCAGTATTTT
cdr3_length: 14; clone_size: NA; j_call: TRBJ1-1; d_call: NA; v_call: TRBV5-1; cdr3_aa: CASSFTDANTEAFF; cdr3_nt: TGCGCCAGCAGCTTCACGGATGCGAACACTGAAGCTTTCTTT
cdr3_length: 13; clone_size: NA; j_call: TRBJ1-1; d_call: NA; v_call: TRBV29-1; cdr3_aa: CSVEKATGTEAFF; cdr3_nt: TGCAGCGTTGAAAAGGCCACGGGGACTGAAGCTTTCTTT
cdr3_length: 19; clone_size: NA; j_call: TRBJ2-1; d_call: TRBD2; v_call: TRBV4-1; cdr3_aa: CASSSTGTSGGSSYNEQFF; cdr3_nt: TGCGCCAGCAGTTCCACCGGGACTAGCGGGGGAAGCTCCTACAATGAGCAGTTCTTC
cdr3_length: 15; clone_size: NA; j_call: TRBJ2-7; d_call: NA; v_call: TRBV3-1/TRBV3-2; cdr3_aa: CASSQESNPLYEQYF; cdr3_nt: TGTGCCAGCAGCCAAGAATCTAATCCCCTCTACGAGCAGTACTTC
cdr3_length: 15; clone_size: NA; j_call: TRBJ1-1; d_call: TRBD1; v_call: TRBV7-8; cdr3_aa: CASTLDRGGDTEAFF; cdr3_nt: TGTGCCAGCACCCTCGACAGGGGGGGGGACACTGAAGCTTTCTTT
cdr3_length: 14; clone_size: NA; j_call: TRBJ2-7; d_call: NA; v_call: TRBV4-1; cdr3_aa: CASSQDRSSYEQYF; cdr3_nt: TGCGCCAGCAGCCAAGATCGGAGCTCCTACGAGCAGTACTTC
cdr3_length: 14; clone_size: few; j_call: TRBJ2-3; d_call: NA; v_call: TRBV19; cdr3_aa: CASSNRDNTDTQYF; cdr3_nt: TGTGCCAGTAGTAACCGGGACAACACAGATACGCAGTATTTT
cdr3_length: 16; clone_size: NA; j_call: TRBJ1-2; d_call: TRBD1; v_call: TRBV29-1; cdr3_aa: CSVEDQGQAVNYGYTF; cdr3_nt: TGCAGCGTTGAAGACCAGGGACAGGCCGTTAACTATGGCTACACCTTC
cdr3_length: 16; clone_size: NA; j_call: TRBJ2-3; d_call: TRBD2; v_call: TRBV3-1/TRBV3-2; cdr3_aa: CASSQTSGEFTDTQYF; cdr3_nt: TGTGCCAGCAGCCAAACTAGCGGGGAGTTCACAGATACGCAGTATTTT
cdr3_length: 16; clone_size: NA; j_call: TRBJ2-5; d_call: TRBD2; v_call: TRBV6-6; cdr3_aa: CASSSLGGGLQETQYF; cdr3_nt: TGTGCCAGCAGTTCTTTAGGCGGGGGGCTCCAAGAGACCCAGTACTTC
cdr3_length: 16; clone_size: NA; j_call: TRBJ2-1; d_call: NA; v_call: TRBV7-8; cdr3_aa: CASSLRQGGVYNEQFF; cdr3_nt: TGTGCCAGCAGCTTGCGACAGGGAGGGGTTTACAATGAGCAGTTCTTC
cdr3_length: 14; clone_size: NA; j_call: TRBJ1-4; d_call: NA; v_call: TRBV30; cdr3_aa: CAWRVGATNEKLFF; cdr3_nt: TGTGCCTGGAGAGTGGGGGCAACTAATGAAAAACTGTTTTTT
cdr3_length: 14; clone_size: few; j_call: TRBJ2-7; d_call: NA; v_call: TRBV7-6; cdr3_aa: CASSLVGGSYEQYF; cdr3_nt: TGTGCCAGCAGCTTAGTTGGCGGCTCCTACGAGCAGTACTTC
cdr3_length: 15; clone_size: NA; j_call: TRBJ2-1; d_call: NA; v_call: TRBV24-1; cdr3_aa: CATSRDSTSIGEQFF; cdr3_nt: TGTGCCACCAGTCGTGACAGTACTTCCATTGGTGAGCAGTTCTTC
cdr3_length: 13; clone_size: NA; j_call: TRBJ2-1; d_call: NA; v_call: TRBV7-9; cdr3_aa: CASMQSGYNEQFF; cdr3_nt: TGTGCCAGCATGCAATCTGGATACAATGAGCAGTTCTTC
cdr3_length: 12; clone_size: NA; j_call: TRBJ2-1; d_call: NA; v_call: TRBV5-1; cdr3_aa: CASSPWGYEQFF; cdr3_nt: TGCGCCAGCAGCCCCTGGGGATATGAGCAGTTCTTC
cdr3_length: 14; clone_size: few; j_call: TRBJ1-5; d_call: NA; v_call: TRBV19; cdr3_aa: CASSTVISNQPQHF; cdr3_nt: TGTGCCAGTTCTACAGTGATTAGCAATCAGCCCCAGCATTTT
cdr3_length: 14; clone_size: NA; j_call: TRBJ1-2; d_call: TRBD1; v_call: TRBV18; cdr3_aa: CASSQDRANYGYTF; cdr3_nt: TGTGCCAGCTCACAGGACAGGGCTAACTATGGCTACACCTTC
cdr3_length: 12; clone_size: NA; j_call: TRBJ2-3; d_call: NA; v_call: TRBV12-3/TRBV12-4; cdr3_aa: CASSQIGDTQYF; cdr3_nt: TGTGCCAGCAGCCAAATAGGAGATACGCAGTATTTT
cdr3_length: 12; clone_size: large; j_call: TRBJ2-1; d_call: NA; v_call: TRBV12-3/TRBV12-4; cdr3_aa: CASSFSVNEQFF; cdr3_nt: TGTGCCAGCAGTTTTTCAGTAAATGAGCAGTTCTTC
cdr3_length: 14; clone_size: NA; j_call: TRBJ1-5; d_call: NA; v_call: TRBV13; cdr3_aa: CASSLAGPNQPQHF; cdr3_nt: TGTGCCAGCAGCTTAGCTGGGCCAAATCAGCCCCAGCATTTT
cdr3_length: 14; clone_size: NA; j_call: TRBJ1-1; d_call: TRBD1; v_call: TRBV6-1; cdr3_aa: CASRYTGQGTEAFF; cdr3_nt: TGTGCCAGCAGATATACGGGACAGGGCACTGAAGCTTTCTTT